This T cell receptor beta chain is drawn from a study of blood T cell repertoires in COVID-19. TCRdb's copy holds only in-frame clones and misses some; the assay was immunoSEQ multiplex PCR. Here the sample spans about 270,000 clones, 90% being singletons. Enrollees, about 18 to 95 years old, lived in about two dozen US areas. Grouping used clinical history reported by participants in a survey and questionnaire. This CDR3 has 13 residues. Per the germline V gene, CDR1 is MDHEN and CDR2 is SYDVKM. Trimming removed 7 bases from V and 5 bases from J; junction bases left unmatched: 8. The specimen sequenced was PBMCs or T cells enriched from blood (not recorded which). This receptor was identified in a woman between 25 and 40 years old with acute COVID-19. The J gene is TRBJ2-7, the V gene TRBV28; 7 nucleotides match TRBD2. CDR3: CASTLGGVDEQYF. The CDR3, as DNA: TGTGCCAGCACCTTGGGAGGGGTGGACGAGCAGTACTTC.